One sample yielded the 8 T cell receptor beta chains listed below, sequenced in a study of blood T cell repertoires in COVID-19. Clones were sequenced by immunoSEQ multiplex PCR, and TCRdb holds only the in-frame ones, with some missing. This table has some 670,000 clones, around 89% appearing once. The sample was peripheral blood. The receptors were sampled from a woman under 30 with acute or convalescent COVID-19.

The chain recombines TRBV4-1 with TRBJ1-1, with D unresolved. This CDR3 spans 16 amino acids. Between the trimmed V and J ends, which lost 3 bases and 1 base, there was a span of 15 bases. Per germline, CDR1 MGHRA and CDR2 YSYEKL. The DNA of the CDR3 is TGCGCCAGCAGCCACCAAATCCATTCCGGGAACACTGAAGCTTTCTTT. It encodes CASSHQIHSGNTEAFF.

The gene calls are TRBV18 and TRBJ2-1; D might be TRBD1 (6 bases). Germline V gene lookup returns CDR1 KGHSH and CDR2 LQKENI. Trimming left V 3 bases short and J 7 bases short, with 7 bases between. This CDR3 contains 12 residues. The CDR3 coding sequence is TGTGCCAGCTCACCGGACAGTAATGAGCAGTTCTTC. It codes for CASSPDSNEQFF.

The V gene is TRBV24-1, the J gene TRBJ2-3, with D hard to call. The CDR3 sequence is 13 residues long. V lost 9 bases, J lost 4 bases, and 13 bases lay in between. CDR1 KGHDR and CDR2 SFDVKD come from the germline V gene. CDR3 sequence reads: CATATLWADTQYF. CDR3 DNA: TGTGCCACCGCGACATTGTGGGCAGATACGCAGTATTTT.

In the case of this clone: Other DNA sequences from this sample encode an identical CDR3 as well. V and J are TRBV4-3 and TRBJ1-2; 8 bases fit TRBD1. Trimming cost V 3 bases and J 8 bases; bases outside gene matches: 8. This CDR3 comprises 14 residues. CDR1 and CDR2 (germline): LGHNA, YSLEER. CDR3 in amino acids: CASSQDRTGLGYTF. CDR3 DNA: TGCGCCAGCAGCCAGGACCGGACAGGGTTAGGCTACACCTTC.

J is TRBJ2-7 and V is TRBV2; 9 bases are shared with TRBD2. Germline trimming cut 0 bases from V and 2 bases from J; bases unmatched to any gene: 2. This CDR3 comprises 15 residues. The V gene's germline CDR1 is SNHLY and CDR2 FYNNEI. CDR3 protein: CASSEAAGGTYEQYF. The CDR3 coding sequence is TGTGCCAGCAGTGAAGCAGCGGGGGGAACCTACGAGCAGTACTTC.

V is TRBV2 and J is TRBJ2-2; 8 bases map to TRBD2. The V segment lost 8 bases and the J segment 1 base; nucleotides outside the gene matches: 6. From germline, CDR1 is SNHLY and CDR2 FYNNEI. The CDR3 runs to 15 residues. The CDR3 nucleotides read TGTGCCAGCTCCGTCGGGGGGGGGAACACCGGGGAGCTGTTTTTT. Translated, it gives CASSVGGGNTGELFF.

The chain joins TRBV29-1 to TRBJ1-3, with unresolved D. This CDR3 has 18 amino acids. Germline V gene data show CDR1 as SQVTM and CDR2 as ANQGSEA. Between the trimmed V and J ends, which lost 1 base and 8 bases, there was a span of 27 bases. CDR3 amino acids: CSVEGLWKAEDRVDTIYF. CDR3 DNA sequence: TGCAGCGTTGAAGGGCTTTGGAAGGCGGAGGATCGAGTAGACACCATATATTTT.

The J gene is TRBJ2-2, the V gene TRBV18; D unresolved. Germline-derived CDR1 and CDR2 are KGHSH and LQKENI. Between the trimmed V and J ends, which lost 3 bases and 5 bases, there was a span of 13 bases. This CDR3 region has 15 residues. The chain's CDR3 is CASSPSTPGTGELFF. CDR3 sequence (DNA): TGTGCCAGCTCACCCTCCACCCCCGGGACCGGGGAGCTGTTTTTT.